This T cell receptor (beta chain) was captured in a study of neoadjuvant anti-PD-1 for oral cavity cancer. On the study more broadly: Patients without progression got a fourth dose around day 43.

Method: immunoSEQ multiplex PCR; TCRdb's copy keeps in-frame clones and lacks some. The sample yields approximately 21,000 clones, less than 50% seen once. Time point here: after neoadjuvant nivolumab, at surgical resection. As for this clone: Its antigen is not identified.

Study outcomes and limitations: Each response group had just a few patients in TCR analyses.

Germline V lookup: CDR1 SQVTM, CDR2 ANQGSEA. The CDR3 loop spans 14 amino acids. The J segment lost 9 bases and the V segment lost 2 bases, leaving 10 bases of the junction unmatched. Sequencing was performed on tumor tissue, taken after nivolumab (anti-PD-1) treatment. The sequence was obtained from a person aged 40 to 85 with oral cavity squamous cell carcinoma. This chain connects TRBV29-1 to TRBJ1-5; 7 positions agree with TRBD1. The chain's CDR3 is CSVEKGTVCRPQHF. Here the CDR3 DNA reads TGCAGCGTTGAAAAAGGGACAGTTTGTCGGCCCCAGCATTTT.